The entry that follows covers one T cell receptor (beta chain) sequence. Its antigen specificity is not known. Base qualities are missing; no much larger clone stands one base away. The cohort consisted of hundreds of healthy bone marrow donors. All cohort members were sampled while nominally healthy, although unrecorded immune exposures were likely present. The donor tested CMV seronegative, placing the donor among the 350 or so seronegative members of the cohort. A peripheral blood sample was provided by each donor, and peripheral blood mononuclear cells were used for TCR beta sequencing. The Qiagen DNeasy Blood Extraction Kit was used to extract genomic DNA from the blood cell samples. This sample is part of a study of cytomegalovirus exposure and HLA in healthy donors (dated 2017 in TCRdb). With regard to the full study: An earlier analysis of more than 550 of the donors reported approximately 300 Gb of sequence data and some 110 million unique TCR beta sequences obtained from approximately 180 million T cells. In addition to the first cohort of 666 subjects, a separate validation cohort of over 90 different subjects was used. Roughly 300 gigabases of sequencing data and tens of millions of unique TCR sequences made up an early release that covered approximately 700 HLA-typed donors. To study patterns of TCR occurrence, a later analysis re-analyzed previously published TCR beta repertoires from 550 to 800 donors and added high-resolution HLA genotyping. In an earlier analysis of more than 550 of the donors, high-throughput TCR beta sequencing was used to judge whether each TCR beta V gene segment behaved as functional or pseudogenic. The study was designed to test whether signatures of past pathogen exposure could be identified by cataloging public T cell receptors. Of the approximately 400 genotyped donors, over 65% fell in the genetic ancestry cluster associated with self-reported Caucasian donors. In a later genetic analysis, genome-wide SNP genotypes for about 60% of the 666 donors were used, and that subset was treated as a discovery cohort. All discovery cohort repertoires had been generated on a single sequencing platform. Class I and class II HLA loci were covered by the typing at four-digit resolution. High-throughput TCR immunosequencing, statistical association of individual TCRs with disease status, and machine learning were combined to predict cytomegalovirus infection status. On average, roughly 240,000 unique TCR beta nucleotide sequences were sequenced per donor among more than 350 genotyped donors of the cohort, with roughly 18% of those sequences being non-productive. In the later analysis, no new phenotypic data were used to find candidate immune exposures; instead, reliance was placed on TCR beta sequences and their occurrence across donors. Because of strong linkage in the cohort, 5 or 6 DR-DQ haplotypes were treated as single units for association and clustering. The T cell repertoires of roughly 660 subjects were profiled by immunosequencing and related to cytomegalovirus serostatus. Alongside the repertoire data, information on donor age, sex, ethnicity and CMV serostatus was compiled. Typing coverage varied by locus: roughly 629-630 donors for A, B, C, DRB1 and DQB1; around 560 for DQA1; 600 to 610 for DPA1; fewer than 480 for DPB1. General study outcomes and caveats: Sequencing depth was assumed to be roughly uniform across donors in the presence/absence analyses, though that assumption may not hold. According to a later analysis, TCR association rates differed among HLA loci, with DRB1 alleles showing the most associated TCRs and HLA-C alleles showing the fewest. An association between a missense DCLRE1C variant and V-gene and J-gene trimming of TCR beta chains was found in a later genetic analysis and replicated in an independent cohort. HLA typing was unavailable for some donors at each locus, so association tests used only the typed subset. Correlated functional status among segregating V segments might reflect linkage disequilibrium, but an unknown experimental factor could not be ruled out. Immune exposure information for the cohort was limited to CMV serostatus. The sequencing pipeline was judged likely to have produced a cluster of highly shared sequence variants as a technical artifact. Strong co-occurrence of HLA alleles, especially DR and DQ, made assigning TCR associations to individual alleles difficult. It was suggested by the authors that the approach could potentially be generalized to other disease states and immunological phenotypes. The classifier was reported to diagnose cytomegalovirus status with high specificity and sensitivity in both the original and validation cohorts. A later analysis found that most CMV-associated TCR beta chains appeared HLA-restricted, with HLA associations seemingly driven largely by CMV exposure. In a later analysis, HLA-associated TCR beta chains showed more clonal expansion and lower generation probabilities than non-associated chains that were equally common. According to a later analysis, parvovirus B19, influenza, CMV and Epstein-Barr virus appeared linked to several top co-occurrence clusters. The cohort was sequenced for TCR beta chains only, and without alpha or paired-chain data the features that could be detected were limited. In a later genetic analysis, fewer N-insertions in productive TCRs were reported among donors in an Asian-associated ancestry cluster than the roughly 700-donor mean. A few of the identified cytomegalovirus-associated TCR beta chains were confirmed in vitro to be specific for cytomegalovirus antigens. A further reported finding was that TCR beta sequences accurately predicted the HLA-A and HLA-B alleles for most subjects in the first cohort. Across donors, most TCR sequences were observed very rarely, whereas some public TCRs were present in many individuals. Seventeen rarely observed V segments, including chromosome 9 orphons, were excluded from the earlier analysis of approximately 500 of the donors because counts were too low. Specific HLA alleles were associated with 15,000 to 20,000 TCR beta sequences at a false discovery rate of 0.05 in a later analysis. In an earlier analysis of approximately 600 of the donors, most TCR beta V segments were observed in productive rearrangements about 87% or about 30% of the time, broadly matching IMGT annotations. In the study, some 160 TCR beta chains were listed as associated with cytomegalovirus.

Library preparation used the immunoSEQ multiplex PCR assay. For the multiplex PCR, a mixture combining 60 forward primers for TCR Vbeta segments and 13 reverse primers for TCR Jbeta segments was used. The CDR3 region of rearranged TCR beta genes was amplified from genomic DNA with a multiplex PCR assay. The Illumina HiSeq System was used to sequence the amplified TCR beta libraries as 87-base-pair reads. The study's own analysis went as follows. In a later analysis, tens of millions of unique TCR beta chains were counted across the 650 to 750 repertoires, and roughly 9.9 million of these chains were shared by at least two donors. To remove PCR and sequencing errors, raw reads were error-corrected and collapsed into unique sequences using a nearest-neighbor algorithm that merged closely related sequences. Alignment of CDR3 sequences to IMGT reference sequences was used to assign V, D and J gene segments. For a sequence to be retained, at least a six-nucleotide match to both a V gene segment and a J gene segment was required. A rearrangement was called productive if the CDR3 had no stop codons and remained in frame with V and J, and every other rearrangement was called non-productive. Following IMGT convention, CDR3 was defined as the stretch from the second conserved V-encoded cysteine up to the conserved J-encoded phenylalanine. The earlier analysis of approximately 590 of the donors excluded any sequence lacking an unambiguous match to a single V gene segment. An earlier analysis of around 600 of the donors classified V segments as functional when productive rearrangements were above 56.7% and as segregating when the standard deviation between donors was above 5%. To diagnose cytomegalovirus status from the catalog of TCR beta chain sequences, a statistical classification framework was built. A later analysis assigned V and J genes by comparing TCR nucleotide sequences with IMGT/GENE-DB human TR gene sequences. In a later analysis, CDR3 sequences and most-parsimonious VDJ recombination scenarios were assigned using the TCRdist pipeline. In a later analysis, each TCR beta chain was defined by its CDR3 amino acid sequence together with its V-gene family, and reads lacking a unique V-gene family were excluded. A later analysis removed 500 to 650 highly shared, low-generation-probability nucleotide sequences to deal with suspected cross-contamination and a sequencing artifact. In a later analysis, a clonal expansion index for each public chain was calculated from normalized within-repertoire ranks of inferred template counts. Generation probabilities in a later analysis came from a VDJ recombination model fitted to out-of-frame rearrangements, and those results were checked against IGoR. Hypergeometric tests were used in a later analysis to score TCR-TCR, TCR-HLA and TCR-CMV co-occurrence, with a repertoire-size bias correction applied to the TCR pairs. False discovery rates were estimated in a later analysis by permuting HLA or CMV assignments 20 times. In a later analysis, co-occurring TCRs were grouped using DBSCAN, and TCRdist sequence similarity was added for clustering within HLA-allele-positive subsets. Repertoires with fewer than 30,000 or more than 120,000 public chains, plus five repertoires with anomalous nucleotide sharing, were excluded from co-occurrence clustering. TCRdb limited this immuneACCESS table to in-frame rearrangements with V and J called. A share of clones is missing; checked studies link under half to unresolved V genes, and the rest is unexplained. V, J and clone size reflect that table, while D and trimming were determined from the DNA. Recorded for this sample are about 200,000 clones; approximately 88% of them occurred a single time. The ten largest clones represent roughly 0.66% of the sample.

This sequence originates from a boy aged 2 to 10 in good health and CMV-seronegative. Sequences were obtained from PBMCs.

DNA sequence: TGTGCCTGGAGTGTTCCCGGGGGTTTTCAGCCCCAGCATTTT. It translates to CAWSVPGGFQPQHF. The chain employs TRBV30 and TRBJ1-5; a tentative D match to TRBD1 spans 5 bases. The germline V gene (reference sequence) supplies CDR1 GTSNPN and CDR2 SVGIG. Taken from cysteine to phenylalanine, the CDR3 has 14 residues. Only CDR3 DNA remains: 42 bases, in frame from the first base. Trimming removed 0 bases from V and 6 bases from J, leaving 12 bases between the germline ends.